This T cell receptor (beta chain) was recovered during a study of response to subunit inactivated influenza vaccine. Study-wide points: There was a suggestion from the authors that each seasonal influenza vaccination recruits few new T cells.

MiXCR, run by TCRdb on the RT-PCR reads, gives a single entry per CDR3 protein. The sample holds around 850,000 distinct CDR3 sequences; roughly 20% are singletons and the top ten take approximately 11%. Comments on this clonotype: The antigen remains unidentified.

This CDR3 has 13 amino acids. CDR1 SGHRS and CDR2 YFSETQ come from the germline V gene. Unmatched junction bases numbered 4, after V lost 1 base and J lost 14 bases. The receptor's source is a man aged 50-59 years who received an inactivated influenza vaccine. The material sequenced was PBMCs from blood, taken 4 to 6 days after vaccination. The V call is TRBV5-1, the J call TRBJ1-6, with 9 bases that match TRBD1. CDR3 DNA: TGCGCCAGCAGCTTGAACAGGGGGCAGGCCCTCCACTTT. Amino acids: CASSLNRGQALHF.